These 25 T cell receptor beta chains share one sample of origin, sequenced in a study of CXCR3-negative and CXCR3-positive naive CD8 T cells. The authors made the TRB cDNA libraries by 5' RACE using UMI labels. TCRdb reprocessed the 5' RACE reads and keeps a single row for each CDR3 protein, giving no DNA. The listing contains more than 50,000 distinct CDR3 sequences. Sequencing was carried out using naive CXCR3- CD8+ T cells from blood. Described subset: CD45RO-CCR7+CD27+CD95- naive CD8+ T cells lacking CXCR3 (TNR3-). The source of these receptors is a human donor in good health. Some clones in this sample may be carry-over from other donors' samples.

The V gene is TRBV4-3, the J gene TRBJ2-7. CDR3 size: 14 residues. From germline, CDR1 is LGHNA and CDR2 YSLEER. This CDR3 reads CASSQDRGSYEQYF.

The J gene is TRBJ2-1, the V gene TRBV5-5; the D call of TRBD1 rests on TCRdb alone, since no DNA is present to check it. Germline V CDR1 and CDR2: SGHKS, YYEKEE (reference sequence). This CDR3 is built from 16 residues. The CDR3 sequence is CASSYAQGFRFDEQFF. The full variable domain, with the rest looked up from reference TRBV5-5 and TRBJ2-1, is DAGVTQSPTHLIKTRGQQVTLRCSPISGHKSVSWYQQVLGQGPQFIFQYYEKEERGRGNFPDRFSARQFPNYSSELNVNALLLGDSALYLCASSYAQGFRFDEQFFGPGTRLTVL.

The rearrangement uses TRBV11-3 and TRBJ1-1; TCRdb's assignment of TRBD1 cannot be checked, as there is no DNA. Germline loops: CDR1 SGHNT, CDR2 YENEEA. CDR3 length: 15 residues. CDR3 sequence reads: CASSPYRALGTEAFF.

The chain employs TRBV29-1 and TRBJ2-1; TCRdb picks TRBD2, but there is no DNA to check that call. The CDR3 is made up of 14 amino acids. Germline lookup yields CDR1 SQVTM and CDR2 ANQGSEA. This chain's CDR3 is CSVEMGSVYNEQFF.

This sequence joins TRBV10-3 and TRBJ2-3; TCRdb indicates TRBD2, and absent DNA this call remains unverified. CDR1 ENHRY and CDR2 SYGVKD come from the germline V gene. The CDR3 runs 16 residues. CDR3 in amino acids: CAISDRDQTSTDTQYF.

The CDR3 reads CASSLTGGETQYF. The chain is built from TRBV5-6 and TRBJ2-5; there is no DNA to check the TCRdb D call of TRBD1. CDR3 length: 13 residues. Per germline, CDR1 SGHDT and CDR2 YYEEEE.

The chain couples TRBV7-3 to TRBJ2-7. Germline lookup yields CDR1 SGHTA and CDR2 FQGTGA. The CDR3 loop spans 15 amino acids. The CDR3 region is CASSLMDGYPYEQYF.

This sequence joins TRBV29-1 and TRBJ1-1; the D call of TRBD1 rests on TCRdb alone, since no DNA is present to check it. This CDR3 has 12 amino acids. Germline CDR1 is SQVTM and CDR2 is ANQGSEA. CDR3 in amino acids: CSATGGNTEAFF.

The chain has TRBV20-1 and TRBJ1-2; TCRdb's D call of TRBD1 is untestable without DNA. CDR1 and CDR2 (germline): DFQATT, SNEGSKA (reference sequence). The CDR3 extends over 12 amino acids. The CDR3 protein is CSASDTGPGYTF.

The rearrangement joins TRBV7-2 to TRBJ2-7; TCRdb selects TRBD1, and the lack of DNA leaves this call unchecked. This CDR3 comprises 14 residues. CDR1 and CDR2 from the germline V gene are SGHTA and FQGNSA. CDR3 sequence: CASSPFADPGEQYF.

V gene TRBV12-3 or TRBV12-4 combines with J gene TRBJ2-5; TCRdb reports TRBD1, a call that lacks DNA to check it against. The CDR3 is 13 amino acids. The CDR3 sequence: CASRARGLETQYF.

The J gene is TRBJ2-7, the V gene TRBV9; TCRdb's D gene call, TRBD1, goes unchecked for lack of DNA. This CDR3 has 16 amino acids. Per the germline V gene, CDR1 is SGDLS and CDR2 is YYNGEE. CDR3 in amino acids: CASSEEAGTDSYEQYF.

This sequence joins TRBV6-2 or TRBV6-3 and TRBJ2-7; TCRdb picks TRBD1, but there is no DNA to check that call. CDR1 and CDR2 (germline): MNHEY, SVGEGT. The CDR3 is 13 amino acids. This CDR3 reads CASSYARGVEQYF.

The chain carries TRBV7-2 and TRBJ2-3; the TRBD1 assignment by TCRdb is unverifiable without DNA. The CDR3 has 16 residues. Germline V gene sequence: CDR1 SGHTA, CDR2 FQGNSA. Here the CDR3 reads CASSLAGQGPRDTQYF.

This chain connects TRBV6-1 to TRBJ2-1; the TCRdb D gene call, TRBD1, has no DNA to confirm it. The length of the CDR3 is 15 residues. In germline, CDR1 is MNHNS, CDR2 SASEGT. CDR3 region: CASKIHRESYNEQFF.

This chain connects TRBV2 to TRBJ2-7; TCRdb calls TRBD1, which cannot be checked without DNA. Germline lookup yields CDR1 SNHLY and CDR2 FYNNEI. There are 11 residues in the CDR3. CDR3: CASRGTVGQYF.

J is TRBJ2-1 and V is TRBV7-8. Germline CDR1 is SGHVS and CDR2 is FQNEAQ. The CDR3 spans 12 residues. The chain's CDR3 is CASSFNWHEQFF.

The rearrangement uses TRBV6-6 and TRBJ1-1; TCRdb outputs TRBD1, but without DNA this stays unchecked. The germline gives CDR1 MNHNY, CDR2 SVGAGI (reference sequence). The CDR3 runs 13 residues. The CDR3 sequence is CASSSTGGTEAFF.

This chain's CDR3 is CASSAQGIYGYTF. The chain joins TRBV9 to TRBJ1-2; TCRdb lists TRBD1, though no DNA is available to test this call. CDR1 and CDR2 from the germline V gene are SGDLS and YYNGEE. This CDR3 has 13 residues.

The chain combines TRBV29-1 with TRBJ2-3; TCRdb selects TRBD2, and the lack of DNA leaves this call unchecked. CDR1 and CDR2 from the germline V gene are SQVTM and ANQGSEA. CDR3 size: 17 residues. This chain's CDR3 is CSVEPGTSGGTQDTQYF.

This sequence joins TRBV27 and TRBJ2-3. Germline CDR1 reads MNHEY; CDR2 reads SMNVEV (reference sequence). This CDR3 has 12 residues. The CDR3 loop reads CASSSFTDTQYF.

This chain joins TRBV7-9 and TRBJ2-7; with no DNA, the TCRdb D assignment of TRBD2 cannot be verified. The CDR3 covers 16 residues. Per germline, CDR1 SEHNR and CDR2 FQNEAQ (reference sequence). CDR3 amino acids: CASSSLEGDASYEQYF.

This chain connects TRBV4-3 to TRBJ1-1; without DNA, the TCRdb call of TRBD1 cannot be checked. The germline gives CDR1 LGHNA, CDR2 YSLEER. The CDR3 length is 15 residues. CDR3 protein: CASTPNSQGNTEAFF.

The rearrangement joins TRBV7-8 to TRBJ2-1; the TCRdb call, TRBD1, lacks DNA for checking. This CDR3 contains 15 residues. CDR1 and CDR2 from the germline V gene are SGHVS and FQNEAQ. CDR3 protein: CASSIHRVSYNEQFF.

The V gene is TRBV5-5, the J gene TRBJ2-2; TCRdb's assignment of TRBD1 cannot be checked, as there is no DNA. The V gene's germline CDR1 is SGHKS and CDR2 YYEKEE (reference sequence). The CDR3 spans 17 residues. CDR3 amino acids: CASRHVPGQGHTGELFF.